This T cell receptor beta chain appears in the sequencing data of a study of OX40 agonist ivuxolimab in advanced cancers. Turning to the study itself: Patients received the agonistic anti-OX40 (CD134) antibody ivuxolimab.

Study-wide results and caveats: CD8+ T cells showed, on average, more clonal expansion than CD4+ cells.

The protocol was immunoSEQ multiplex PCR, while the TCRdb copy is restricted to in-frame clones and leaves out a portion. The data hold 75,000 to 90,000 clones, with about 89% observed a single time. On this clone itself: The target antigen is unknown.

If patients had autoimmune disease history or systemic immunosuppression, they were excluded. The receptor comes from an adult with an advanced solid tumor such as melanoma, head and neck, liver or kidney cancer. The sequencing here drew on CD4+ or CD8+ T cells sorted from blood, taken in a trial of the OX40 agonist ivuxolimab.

CDR3 loop: CASSFPGGVAQYF. In DNA, the CDR3 is TGTGCCAGCAGCTTTCCTGGGGGGGTTGCGCAGTATTTT. J is TRBJ2-3 and V is TRBV6-5; 7 bases agree with TRBD2. Trimming at V came to 6 bases and at J to 10 bases, leaving 10 bases not matched to a gene. The CDR3 runs 13 residues. The germline V gene has CDR1 MNHEY and CDR2 SVGAGI.